The next 17 T cell receptor beta chains were all read from a single sample in a study of T cells in Graves' hyperthyroidism and ophthalmopathy. Using RNA transcripts as the source, TCR beta CDR3 regions were amplified. A set of HTBI primers served as the primers for a first-round RT-PCR of the TCR CDR3. TCRdb processed the multiplex PCR reads anew with MiXCR; each CDR3 protein has one entry. The sample lists hundreds of thousands of distinct CDR3 sequences, 40% to 55% occurring once. The source material was peripheral blood or thyroid tissue (not recorded which). All receptors come from a woman between 18 and 30 years old with Graves' hyperthyroidism.

In the case of this clonotype: Since the CDR3 does not end with the conserved phenylalanine or tryptophan, this likely comes from a read error. This chain links TRBV29-1 with TRBJ2-7; D might be TRBD2 (7 bases). Trimming removed 5 bases from V and 0 bases from J, with 17 bases in between. From germline, CDR1 is SQVTM and CDR2 ANQGSEA. This CDR3 spans 15 amino acids. DNA for the CDR3: TGCAGCGTTTCGGGACTAACAGGGCCCTCCTACGAGCAGTACCTC. Translation: CSVSGLTGPSYEQYL.

The V call is TRBV10-3, the J call TRBJ1-5; the D gene is possibly TRBD1 (5 bases). This CDR3 is built from 13 residues. Looked up from germline, CDR1 is ENHRY and CDR2 is SYGVKD. Trimming left V 0 bases short and J 12 bases short, with 12 bases between. The CDR3 spells CAISESYGADQHF. CDR3 DNA: TGTGCCATCAGTGAGTCTTACGGGGCGGACCAGCATTTT.

This clonotype turned up a few times. J is TRBJ1-1 and V is TRBV6-5, with a tentative D call TRBD1 (6 bases). The germline CDR1 and CDR2 sequences are MNHEY and SVGAGI. V lost 1 base to trimming and J lost 4 bases, with 13 bases between them. The CDR3 consists of 15 residues. This CDR3 reads CASSYLGGGGTEAFF. CDR3 in DNA: TGTGCCAGCAGTTACTTGGGGGGCGGAGGCACTGAAGCTTTCTTT.

This clonotype was detected ten times or more. The CDR3 nucleotides are TGTGCCAGCAACGGAGCCCGGACAGTACAAGAGACCCAGTACTTC. Its translation is CASNGARTVQETQYF. The V and J genes are TRBV7-2 and TRBJ2-5, with D tentatively TRBD1 (6 bases). This CDR3 is 15 amino acids long. Germline V gene lookup returns CDR1 SGHTA and CDR2 FQGNSA. V shed 7 bases and J shed 2 bases, with 17 bases lying between them.

This clonotype was seen many times. This chain joins TRBV7-2 and TRBJ1-4; the match to TRBD1 covers 8 bases. Germline loops: CDR1 SGHTA, CDR2 FQGNSA. The CDR3 sequence is 12 residues long. Trimming cost V 5 bases and J 14 bases; bases outside gene matches: 7. The CDR3 nucleotides are TGTGCCAGCAGCGTGGACAGGGATAAGCTGTTTTTT. This encodes CASSVDRDKLFF.

This chain connects TRBV20-1 to TRBJ2-5; a possible D gene is TRBD2 (6 bases). This CDR3 is 12 amino acids long. V dropped 6 bases and J dropped 7 bases, with 15 bases sitting between them. CDR1 and CDR2 (germline): DFQATT, SNEGSKA (reference sequence). The CDR3 region has the DNA TGCAGTGCCCGCGGGGAGGTGGTGACCCAGTACTTC. Translated, it gives CSARGEVVTQYF.

This chain uses TRBV7-9 with TRBJ2-7; 8 bases fit TRBD1. The CDR3 runs to 16 residues. Looked up from germline, CDR1 is SEHNR and CDR2 is FQNEAQ (reference sequence). Unmatched junction bases numbered 11, after V lost 7 bases and J lost 0 bases. In DNA form, the CDR3 reads TGTGCCAGCACCGCCAGGCCGGGGACAGGCTCCTACGAGCAGTACTTC. It yields the protein CASTARPGTGSYEQYF.

Of note for this clonotype: A much larger clone lies a single base off, so this may be a read error. J is TRBJ2-5 and V is TRBV29-1; TRBD2 matches 7 bases. The length of the CDR3 is 14 residues. The germline V gene encodes CDR1 SQVTM and CDR2 ANQGSEA. V lost 3 bases and J lost 0; bases outside the gene matches: 4. CDR3 in DNA: TGCAGCGTTGATCTAGCGGCTTACCAAGAGACCCAGTACTTC. Protein sequence: CSVDLAAYQETQYF.

This clonotype appeared many times. This chain uses TRBV10-3 with TRBJ2-7; 10 nucleotides align to TRBD2. J was trimmed by 3 bases and V by 7 bases; bases with no gene match: 6. The CDR3 totals 14 residues. Germline CDR1 and CDR2: ENHRY and SYGVKD. The CDR3 reads CAIKSGLASYEQYF. The CDR3 nucleotides are TGTGCCATCAAATCGGGACTAGCGAGCTACGAGCAGTACTTC.

At least ten counts were recorded for this clonotype. The V call is TRBV12-3 or TRBV12-4, the J call TRBJ1-5; D is possibly TRBD1 (6 bases). Trimming pared 5 bases from V and 4 bases from J, leaving 12 bases between. The CDR3 covers 14 residues. DNA of the CDR3: TGTGCCAGCAGTCGGGACATCGGGAATCAGCCCCAGCATTTT. Translating gives CASSRDIGNQPQHF.

This clonotype was seen once. J is TRBJ1-6 and V is TRBV2; maybe TRBD1 (6 bases). The ends were cut back, 4 bases at V and 7 bases at J, with 23 bases in the middle. This CDR3 has 18 amino acids. The germline gives CDR1 SNHLY, CDR2 FYNNEI. CDR3 in DNA: TGTGCCAGCAGTGCCCTCGCCGGGACCGGGGGCGGAAATTCACCCCTCCACTTT. It specifies CASSALAGTGGGNSPLHF.

The chain is built from TRBV29-1 and TRBJ2-7, with 7 bases identical to TRBD1. TRBJ2-1 explains the end of the DNA better; the J call may be wrong. Per the germline V gene, CDR1 is SQVTM and CDR2 is ANQGSEA. The CDR3 is 14 amino acids. The CDR3 DNA follows: TGCAGCGTTGAAAGGGGGCAGGGTCGGGATGAGCAGTTCTTC. The encoded protein is CSVERGQGRDEQFF.

V and J are TRBV9 and TRBJ2-5, with D maybe TRBD1 (6 bases). Trimming removed 10 bases at V and 4 bases at J, with 17 bases between. Germline V gives CDR1 SGDLS, CDR2 YYNGEE. The CDR3 loop spans 13 amino acids. CDR3 coding DNA: TGTGCCTCAGCCGGGCAGGGGATAGAGACCCAGTACTTC. Its translation: CASAGQGIETQYF. Variable domain in full (rest from reference TRBV9 and TRBJ2-5): DSGVTQTPKHLITATGQRVTLRCSPRSGDLSVYWYQQSLDQGLQFLIQYYNGEERAKGNILERFSAQQFPDLHSELNLSSLELGDSALYFCASAGQGIETQYFGPGTRLLVL.

The V gene is TRBV29-1, the J gene TRBJ1-1; no firm D call. V lost 8 bases to trimming and J lost 1 base, with 17 bases between them. The CDR3 spans 14 residues. Germline V gene lookup returns CDR1 SQVTM and CDR2 ANQGSEA. CDR3 loop: CSQVETRWNTEAFF. The CDR3 DNA sequence: TGCAGCCAAGTCGAGACACGATGGAACACTGAAGCTTTCTTT.

This clonotype was seen many times. The chain combines TRBV5-1 with TRBJ2-7; 9 nucleotides line up with TRBD2. This CDR3 contains 15 residues. Germline CDR1 is SGHRS and CDR2 is YFSETQ. J gave up 5 bases and V 4 bases, and 10 bases lay outside the gene matches. The CDR3 is CASSPGASGNHEQYF. The CDR3 nucleotides are TGCGCCAGCAGCCCTGGCGCTAGCGGGAATCACGAGCAGTACTTC.

This sequence joins TRBV10-3 and TRBJ2-5; weak D call: TRBD2 (6 bases). Germline CDR1 ENHRY, CDR2 SYGVKD. V was shortened by 6 bases and J by 1 base, with 12 bases between the two germline ends. CDR3 length equals 14 residues. The CDR3 bases are TGTGCCATCAGGGCAACTAGCAGCCAAGAGACCCAGTACTTC. Its translation is CAIRATSSQETQYF.

The V and J genes are TRBV19 and TRBJ1-5; 9 positions agree with TRBD1. The V gene's germline CDR1 is LNHDA and CDR2 SQIVND (reference sequence). CDR3 size: 16 residues. The V and J ends lost 0 bases and 2 bases, in that order; junction bases with no gene match: 2. The CDR3 is CASSIDRTGGNQPQHF. CDR3 nucleotides: TGTGCCAGTAGTATAGACCGGACAGGGGGCAATCAGCCCCAGCATTTT.